The source of this T cell receptor beta chain is a study of technical replicates of blood from a few donors. The CDR3 has 17 amino acids. The germline gives CDR1 SGHDT, CDR2 YYEEEE. The J segment lost 0 bases and the V segment lost 3 bases, leaving 6 bases of the junction unmatched. Sequenced by immunoSEQ multiplex PCR; TCRdb stores in-frame clones only, minus some. The data contain around 98,000 clones, around 95% of them singletons. This TCR derives from a human donor in good health. Sequencing was carried out using T cells isolated from PBMCs. The chain recombines TRBV5-6 with TRBJ1-3, with 10 bases matching TRBD1. CDR3 sequence: CASSWTGTGASGNTIYF. Written as DNA, the CDR3 is TGTGCCAGCAGCTGGACCGGGACAGGGGCCTCTGGAAACACCATATATTTT.